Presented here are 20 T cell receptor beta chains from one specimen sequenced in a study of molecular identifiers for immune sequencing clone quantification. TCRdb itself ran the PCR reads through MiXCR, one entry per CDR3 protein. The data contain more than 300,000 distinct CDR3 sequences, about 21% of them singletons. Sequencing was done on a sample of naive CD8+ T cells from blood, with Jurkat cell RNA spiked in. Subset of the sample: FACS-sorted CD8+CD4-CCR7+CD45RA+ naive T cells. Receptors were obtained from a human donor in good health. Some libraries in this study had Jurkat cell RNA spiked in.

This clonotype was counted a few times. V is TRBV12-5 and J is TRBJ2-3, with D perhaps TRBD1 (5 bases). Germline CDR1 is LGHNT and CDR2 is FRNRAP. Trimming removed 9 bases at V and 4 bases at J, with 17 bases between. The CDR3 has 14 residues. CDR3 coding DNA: TGTGCTAGCGGAGACAGTCGCAACCCAGATACGCAGTATTTT. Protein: CASGDSRNPDTQYF.

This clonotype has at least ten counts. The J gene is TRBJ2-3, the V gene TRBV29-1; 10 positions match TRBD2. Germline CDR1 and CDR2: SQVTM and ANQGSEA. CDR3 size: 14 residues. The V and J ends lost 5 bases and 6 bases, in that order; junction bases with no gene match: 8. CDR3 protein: CSVPLAGEADTQYF. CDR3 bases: TGCAGCGTTCCCCTAGCGGGAGAGGCGGATACGCAGTATTTT.

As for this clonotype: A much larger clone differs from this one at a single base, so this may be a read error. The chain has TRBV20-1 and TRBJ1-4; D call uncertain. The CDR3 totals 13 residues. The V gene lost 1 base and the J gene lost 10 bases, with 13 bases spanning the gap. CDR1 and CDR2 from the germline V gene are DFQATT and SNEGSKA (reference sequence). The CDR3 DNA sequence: TGCAGTGCTAGAGCCCAGGAGGAAGGAAAACTGTTTTTT. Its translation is CSARAQEEGKLFF.

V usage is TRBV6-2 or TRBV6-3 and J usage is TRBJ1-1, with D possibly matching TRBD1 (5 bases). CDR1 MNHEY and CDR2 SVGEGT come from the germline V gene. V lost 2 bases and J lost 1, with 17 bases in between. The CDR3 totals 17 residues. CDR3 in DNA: TGTGCCAGCAGTTACCCTCCTTCCCAGGGACCGAACACTGAAGCTTTCTTT. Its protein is CASSYPPSQGPNTEAFF.

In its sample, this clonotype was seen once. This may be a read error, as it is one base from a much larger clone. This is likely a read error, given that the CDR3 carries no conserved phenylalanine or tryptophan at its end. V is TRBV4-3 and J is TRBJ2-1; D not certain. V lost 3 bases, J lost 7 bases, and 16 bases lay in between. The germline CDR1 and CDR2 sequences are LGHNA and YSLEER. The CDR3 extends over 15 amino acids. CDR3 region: CASSQRTGPGNEQFL. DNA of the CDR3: TGCGCCAGCAGCCAGCGAACCGGGCCCGGTAATGAGCAGTTCCTC.

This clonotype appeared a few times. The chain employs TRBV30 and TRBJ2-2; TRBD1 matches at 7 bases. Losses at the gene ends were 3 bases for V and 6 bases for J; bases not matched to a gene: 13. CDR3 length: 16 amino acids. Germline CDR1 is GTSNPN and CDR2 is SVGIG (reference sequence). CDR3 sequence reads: CAWSQPGPRGPGELFF. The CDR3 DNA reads TGTGCCTGGAGCCAACCGGGCCCTAGGGGGCCCGGGGAGCTGTTTTTT.

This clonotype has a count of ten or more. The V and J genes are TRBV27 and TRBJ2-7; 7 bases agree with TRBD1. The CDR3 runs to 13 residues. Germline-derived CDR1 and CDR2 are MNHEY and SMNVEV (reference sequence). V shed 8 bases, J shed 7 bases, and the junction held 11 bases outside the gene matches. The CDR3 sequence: CASSNRGKREQYF. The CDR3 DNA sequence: TGTGCCAGCTCTAACAGGGGCAAACGGGAGCAGTACTTC.

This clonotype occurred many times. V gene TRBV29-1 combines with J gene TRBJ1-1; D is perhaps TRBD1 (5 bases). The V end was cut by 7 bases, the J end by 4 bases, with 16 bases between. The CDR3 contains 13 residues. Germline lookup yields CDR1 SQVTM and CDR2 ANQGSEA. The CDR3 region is CSAGGEMGTEAFF. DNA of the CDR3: TGCAGCGCTGGGGGTGAGATGGGCACTGAAGCTTTCTTT.

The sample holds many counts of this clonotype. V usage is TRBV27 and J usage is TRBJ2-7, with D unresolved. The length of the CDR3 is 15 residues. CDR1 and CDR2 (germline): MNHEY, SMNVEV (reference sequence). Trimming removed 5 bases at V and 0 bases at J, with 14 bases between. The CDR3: CASSADGRSSYEQYF. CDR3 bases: TGTGCCAGCAGTGCAGACGGAAGGAGCTCCTACGAGCAGTACTTC.

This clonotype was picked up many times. The CDR3 coding sequence is TGCGCCAGCAGCCCGGGACTCCTGAACGAACTATCCTACGAGCAGTACTTC. Residues: CASSPGLLNELSYEQYF. The J gene is TRBJ2-7, the V gene TRBV5-1, with D tentatively TRBD2 (6 bases). Germline V gene data show CDR1 as SGHRS and CDR2 as YFSETQ. V was trimmed by 4 bases and J by 1 base, leaving 21 bases between them. The CDR3 extends over 17 amino acids.

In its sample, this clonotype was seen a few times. The CDR3 nucleotides are TGTGCCAGCAGCTCCAACCTGGGAATCCACCAAGAGACCCAGTACTTC. Residues: CASSSNLGIHQETQYF. The gene calls are TRBV7-9 and TRBJ2-5; no definite D call. The germline V gene has CDR1 SEHNR and CDR2 FQNEAQ (reference sequence). The CDR3 contains 16 residues. The V gene lost 4 bases and the J gene lost 0 bases, with 15 bases spanning the gap.

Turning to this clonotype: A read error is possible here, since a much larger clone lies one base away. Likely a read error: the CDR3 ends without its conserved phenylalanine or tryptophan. The CDR3 bases are TGTGCCAGCACTACGAACCCTGGGAAGCGGATCTATGGCTACACCCTC. Translation: CASTTNPGKRIYGYTL. The chain recombines TRBV2 with TRBJ1-2; no reliable D call. Trimming stripped 7 bases from V and 4 bases from J, with 22 bases between. CDR3 length: 16 residues. Germline V gene lookup returns CDR1 SNHLY and CDR2 FYNNEI.

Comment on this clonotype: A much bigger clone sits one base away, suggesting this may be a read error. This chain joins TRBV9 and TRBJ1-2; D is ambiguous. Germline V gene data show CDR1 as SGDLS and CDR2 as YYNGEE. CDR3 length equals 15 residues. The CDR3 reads CASGVDWTANYGYTF. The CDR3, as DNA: TGTGCCAGCGGCGTCGATTGGACGGCTAACTATGGCTACACCTTC.

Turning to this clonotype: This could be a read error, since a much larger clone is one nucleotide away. The CDR3 protein is CASSREDGEQETQYF. For the CDR3, the DNA is TGTGCCAGCAGTAGAGAGGACGGGGAGCAAGAGACCCAGTACTTC. The chain recombines TRBV12-3 or TRBV12-4 with TRBJ2-5, with a possible D match to TRBD2 (5 bases). The CDR3 consists of 15 residues. V lost 5 bases, J lost 2 bases, and 15 bases lay in between.

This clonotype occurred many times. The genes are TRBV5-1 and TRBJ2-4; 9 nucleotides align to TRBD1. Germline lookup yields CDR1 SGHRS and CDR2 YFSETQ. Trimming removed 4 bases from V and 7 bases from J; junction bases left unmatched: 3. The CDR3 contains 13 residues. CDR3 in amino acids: CASSEGQGNIQYF. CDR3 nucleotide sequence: TGCGCCAGCAGCGAAGGACAGGGGAACATTCAGTACTTC.

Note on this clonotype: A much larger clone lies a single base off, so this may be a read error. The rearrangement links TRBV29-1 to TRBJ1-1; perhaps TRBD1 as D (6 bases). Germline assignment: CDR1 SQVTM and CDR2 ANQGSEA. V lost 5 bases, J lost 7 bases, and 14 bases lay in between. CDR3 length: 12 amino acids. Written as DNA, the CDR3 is TGCAGCGTTTACAGGGAGGTGGGTGAAGCTTTCTTT. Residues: CSVYREVGEAFF.

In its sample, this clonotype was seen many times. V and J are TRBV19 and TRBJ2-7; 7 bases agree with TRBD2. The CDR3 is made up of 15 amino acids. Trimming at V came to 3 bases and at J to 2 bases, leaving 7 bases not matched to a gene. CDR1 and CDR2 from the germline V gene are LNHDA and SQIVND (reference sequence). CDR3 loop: CASSIPLAATYEQYF. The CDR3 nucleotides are TGTGCCAGTAGTATCCCGCTAGCGGCTACCTACGAGCAGTACTTC. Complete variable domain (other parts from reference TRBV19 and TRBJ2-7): DGGITQSPKYLFRKEGQNVTLSCEQNLNHDAMYWYRQDPGQGLRLIYYSQIVNDFQKGDIAEGYSVSREKKESFPLTVTSAQKNPTAFYLCASSIPLAATYEQYFGPGTRLTVT.

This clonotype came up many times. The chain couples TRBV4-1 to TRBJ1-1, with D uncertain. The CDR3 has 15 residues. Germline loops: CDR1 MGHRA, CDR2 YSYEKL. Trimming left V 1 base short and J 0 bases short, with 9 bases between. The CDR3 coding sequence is TGCGCCAGCAGCCAAGGGACGGAGATGAACACTGAAGCTTTCTTT. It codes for CASSQGTEMNTEAFF.

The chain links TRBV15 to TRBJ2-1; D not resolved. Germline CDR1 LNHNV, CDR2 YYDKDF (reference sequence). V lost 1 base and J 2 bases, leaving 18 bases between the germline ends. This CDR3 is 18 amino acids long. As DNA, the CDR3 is TGTGCCACCAGCAGAGCCCCCACCTTAACAATGACCTACAATGAGCAGTTCTTC. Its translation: CATSRAPTLTMTYNEQFF.

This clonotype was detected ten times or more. The CDR3 DNA reads as TGTGCCAGTAGTATAGAAACAGGGAGCTCCTACGAGCAGTACTTC. Its translation: CASSIETGSSYEQYF. The chain has TRBV19 and TRBJ2-7, with a tentative D call TRBD1 (6 bases). This CDR3 has 15 residues. The V and J ends lost 0 bases and 0 bases respectively, with 9 bases between them. CDR1 LNHDA and CDR2 SQIVND come from the germline V gene (reference sequence).